This T cell receptor beta chain was sequenced during a study of cytomegalovirus exposure and HLA in healthy donors. Overall study results and limits: A prior analysis recorded that most TCR beta V segments were productive about 87% or about 30% of the time. According to a later analysis, donors in an Asian-associated ancestry cluster reportedly had fewer N-insertions than the roughly 720-donor mean.

The PCR had 60 Vbeta and 13 Jbeta primers. Profiling relied on immunoSEQ multiplex PCR, and the TCRdb table lists in-frame clones only, not all of them. The table lists 150,000 to 200,000 clones, over 60% of them singletons, with 6.3% in the top ten. Trimming pared 5 bases from V and 7 bases from J, leaving 18 bases between. Germline V gives CDR1 MDHEN, CDR2 SYDVKM. This CDR3 spans 14 amino acids. Concerning this clone: Antigen: not known.

This TCR came from a man aged 40-49 years in good health and CMV-seropositive. The sample consisted of PBMCs. The gene calls are TRBV28 and TRBJ2-7; D is unclear. The CDR3 loop reads CASSPHLIAREQYF. In nucleotides, the CDR3 is TGTGCCAGCAGTCCCCACCTAATCGCGCGGGAGCAGTACTTC.